The clone carrying this TCR beta chain was counted at least ten times. The PBMCs were taken from more than 8 ml of fresh peripheral blood. The data stem from a study of Graves' ophthalmopathy and Graves' hyperthyroidism. Trimming left V 3 bases short and J 7 bases short, with 12 bases between. The CDR3 is made up of 12 amino acids. The V gene's germline CDR1 is GTSNPN and CDR2 SVGIG (reference sequence). From RNA, the CDR3 regions of TCR beta chains were amplified and sequenced. The library came from an HTBI-primed first-round RT-PCR and a second-round multiplex PCR. TCRdb itself ran the multiplex PCR reads through MiXCR, one entry per CDR3 protein. The sample gives roughly 160,000 distinct CDR3 sequences, approximately 40% of which show up once; around 5.8% is in the top ten.

The sequencing sample was made of peripheral blood. This TCR derives from a woman between 35 and 50 years old with Graves' ophthalmopathy. The rearrangement uses TRBV30 and TRBJ2-5, with D tentatively TRBD2 (6 bases). CDR3 protein: CAWRGDFGTQYF. The CDR3 nucleotides are TGTGCCTGGAGAGGGGACTTTGGGACCCAGTACTTC.